The 16 T cell receptor beta chains below all came from one sample that was sequenced in a study of post-analysis software for immune sequencing data. Antigens for these TCRs are unknown. Study conclusions and caveats: Roughly 5 TRBV segments, including TRBV5-6, TRBV5-1 and TRBV20-1, were more frequent in patients than controls.

Presence of unique molecular identifiers characterized the TCR beta cDNA libraries. From the PCR reads, TCRdb called clonotypes with MiXCR, one entry per CDR3 protein. The table has around 400,000 distinct CDR3 sequences, about a third seen once. Source material: blood. The source of these receptors is a girl under 18 with multiple sclerosis.

This clonotype appeared many times. The CDR3 region has the DNA TGCAGTGCTAGAGATCCCGGGAAAAAACCCCCAGATACGCAGTATTTT. Translated: CSARDPGKKPPDTQYF. This rearrangement joins TRBV20-1 to TRBJ2-3, with D perhaps matching TRBD2 (5 bases). Looked up from germline, CDR1 is DFQATT and CDR2 is SNEGSKA (reference sequence). Trimming cost V 0 bases and J 4 bases, with 17 bases left between them. CDR3 length: 16 amino acids.

This chain's CDR3 is CSARSGTGTDTQYF. The DNA for the CDR3 is TGCAGTGCTAGGTCCGGGACAGGCACAGATACGCAGTATTTT. V gene TRBV20-1 combines with J gene TRBJ2-3; 7 nucleotides align to TRBD1. Per the germline V gene, CDR1 is DFQATT and CDR2 is SNEGSKA (reference sequence). The CDR3 extends over 14 amino acids. V lost 3 bases and J lost 1; bases outside the gene matches: 4.

This clonotype was seen ten or more times. The V and J genes are TRBV6-2 or TRBV6-3 and TRBJ2-7; D might be TRBD2 (6 bases). Trimming took off 6 bases at V and 0 bases at J, with 9 bases between the two ends. Germline loops: CDR1 MNHEY, CDR2 SVGEGT. The CDR3 sequence is 13 residues long. The DNA for the CDR3 is TGTGCCAGCAGCGGGGGAAACTCCTACGAGCAGTACTTC. Amino acid sequence: CASSGGNSYEQYF.

This clonotype was observed a few times. The chain recombines TRBV20-1 with TRBJ2-1, with TRBD2 matching 14 bases. The CDR3 contains 15 residues. V was pared by 5 bases and J by 0 bases, with 0 bases of the junction left unmatched. CDR1 and CDR2 (germline): DFQATT, SNEGSKA (reference sequence). The chain's CDR3 is CSAGTSGGSYNEQFF. The CDR3 DNA follows: TGCAGTGCTGGGACTAGCGGGGGCTCCTACAATGAGCAGTTCTTC.

A note on this clonotype: A read error may produce the germline difference seen at one junction end. The genes are TRBV20-1 and TRBJ1-2, with unresolved D. The CDR3 runs 16 residues. The germline CDR1 and CDR2 sequences are DFQATT and SNEGSKA (reference sequence). The CDR3 loop is CSARDSYIWASYSYTF. The CDR3, as DNA: TGCAGTGCTAGAGATTCGTATATTTGGGCGAGCTATAGCTACACCTTC.

In this sample, this clonotype turned up a few times. The V and J genes are TRBV7-2 and TRBJ2-1, with TRBD1 matching 8 bases. This CDR3 is 14 amino acids long. Germline values: CDR1 SGHTA, CDR2 FQGNSA. V dropped 3 bases and J dropped 9; count of bases not matched to a gene: 7. The CDR3 reads CASSLSGGDGEQFF. The CDR3 nucleotides read TGTGCCAGCAGCTTGTCAGGGGGCGACGGTGAGCAGTTCTTC.

This chain uses TRBV7-2 with TRBJ2-1; the D is unclear. Germline CDR1 SGHTA, CDR2 FQGNSA. The CDR3 is 13 residues long. The V end lost 4 bases, the J end lost 5 bases, and 9 bases lay between the germline ends. The CDR3 DNA follows: TGTGCCAGCAGCTCTCGACATAACAATGAGCAGTTCTTC. It encodes CASSSRHNNEQFF.

The table lists this clonotype with a few counts. The J gene is TRBJ2-7, the V gene TRBV29-1; no clear D. The germline V gene has CDR1 SQVTM and CDR2 ANQGSEA. The CDR3 consists of 12 residues. The V end lost 6 bases, the J end lost 3 bases, and 12 bases lay between the germline ends. The CDR3 nucleotides are TGCAGCGTCCTCGACATTTTCTACGAGCAGTACTTC. Protein product: CSVLDIFYEQYF.

This chain links TRBV7-6 with TRBJ2-5; TRBD1 aligns across 8 bases. The J call may be in error: the DNA end matches TRBJ2-7 better. Germline CDR1 and CDR2: SGHVS and FNYEAQ. The CDR3 length is 15 residues. CDR3 amino acids: CASSSGTGIRGEQYF. The CDR3 DNA sequence: TGTGCCAGCAGCTCCGGGACAGGAATTCGCGGCGAGCAGTACTTC.

In this sample, this clonotype turned up a few times. The V and J genes are TRBV6-5 and TRBJ2-7; D may correspond to TRBD1 or TRBD2 (5 bases each). Trimming took 0 bases from V and 0 from J, leaving 9 bases between them. The CDR3 has 15 residues. The germline V gene encodes CDR1 MNHEY and CDR2 SVGAGI. CDR3 amino acids: CASSYSGTDSYEQYF. DNA for the CDR3: TGTGCCAGCAGTTACTCCGGGACGGACTCCTACGAGCAGTACTTC.

This clonotype was recorded a few times. The genes are TRBV20-1 and TRBJ1-1, with 10 bases identical to TRBD1. The germline CDR1 and CDR2 sequences are DFQATT and SNEGSKA (reference sequence). Unmatched junction bases numbered 12, after V lost 5 bases and J lost 6 bases. CDR3 length: 15 amino acids. The CDR3 is CSAGTPRQGASEAFF. CDR3 coding DNA: TGCAGTGCTGGAACCCCCCGACAGGGGGCCTCTGAAGCTTTCTTT.

This sequence joins TRBV6-6 and TRBJ2-7, with D maybe TRBD1 (5 bases). Trimming left V 9 bases short and J 3 bases short, with 15 bases between. The germline V gene has CDR1 MNHNY and CDR2 SVGAGI (reference sequence). This CDR3 is 13 amino acids long. CDR3 coding DNA: TGTGCCAGTACAGCCCCAGGGTTCTACGAGCAGTACTTC. Its translation: CASTAPGFYEQYF.

This clonotype came up a few times. The chain combines TRBV12-3 or TRBV12-4 with TRBJ2-1; D gene unclear. CDR3 size: 11 residues. V lost 3 bases and J lost 9, with 6 bases in between. The CDR3 loop is CASSFSVEQFF. For the CDR3, the DNA is TGTGCCAGCAGTTTCTCCGTTGAGCAGTTCTTC.

There are a few counts of this clonotype. The chain recombines TRBV4-1 with TRBJ1-1; 7 bases align to TRBD1. The J segment lost 0 bases and the V segment lost 4 bases, leaving 17 bases of the junction unmatched. This CDR3 spans 19 amino acids. Germline loops: CDR1 MGHRA, CDR2 YSYEKL. CDR3 bases: TGCGCCAGCAGCCTACCCCGTGGGACAGCGGTCGGGATGAACACTGAAGCTTTCTTT. Translation gives CASSLPRGTAVGMNTEAFF.

The chain carries TRBV5-1 and TRBJ2-1, with D unclear. CDR1 and CDR2 (germline): SGHRS, YFSETQ. V lost 1 base, J lost 0 bases, and 11 bases lay in between. The CDR3 sequence is 16 residues long. CDR3 nucleotides: TGCGCCAGCAGCTTGACGCAGGACCGCTCCTACAATGAGCAGTTCTTC. The encoded protein is CASSLTQDRSYNEQFF.

The table lists this clonotype with a few counts. This chain links TRBV7-2 with TRBJ2-5; D ambiguous. The CDR3 runs to 14 residues. CDR1 is SGHTA, CDR2 FQGNSA, per germline. V was clipped by 2 bases and J by 1 base, with 8 bases between them. The CDR3 here is CASSLHPSQETQYF. In nucleotides, the CDR3 is TGTGCCAGCAGCTTACACCCCAGCCAAGAGACCCAGTACTTC.